This T cell receptor beta chain was found in a study of blood T cell repertoires in COVID-19. Germline V gives CDR1 SGHRS, CDR2 YFSETQ. V was cut by 5 bases and J by 8 bases, with 18 bases left in between. The CDR3 totals 14 residues. Clones were read by immunoSEQ multiplex PCR, and TCRdb kept only the in-frame ones, dropping some. The sample has nearly 45,000 clones; about 88% are singletons. The chain couples TRBV5-1 to TRBJ2-3, with TRBD1 as a possible D gene (6 bases). Sequenced material: peripheral blood. The TCR comes from a human donor in a cohort sampled during active COVID-19. The CDR3, as DNA: TGCGCCAGCAGAACGCACGATAAAGGGGGTACGCAGTATTTT. Translating gives CASRTHDKGGTQYF.